Presented here are 7 T cell receptor beta chains from one specimen sequenced in a study of cytomegalovirus exposure and HLA in healthy donors. In the PCR, 60 Vbeta and 13 Jbeta primers were used. The data were produced by immunoSEQ multiplex PCR, yet TCRdb's version contains in-frame clones alone and is incomplete. Of over 150,000 clones listed, about 81% are singletons. Sequencing was done on a sample of PBMCs. Every receptor here comes from a woman between 18 and 29 years old in good health and CMV-seronegative.

CDR3 DNA sequence: TGTGCCAGCAGCTTAGGGTTTCGGACAGGGAACTCTGGGGCCAACGTCCTGACTTTC. It yields the protein CASSLGFRTGNSGANVLTF. The V call is TRBV7-6, the J call TRBJ2-6; 8 bases agree with TRBD1. V lost 1 base and J lost 0; bases outside the gene matches: 8. The length of the CDR3 is 19 residues. Germline V CDR1 and CDR2: SGHVS, FNYEAQ.

The chain uses TRBV11-2 and TRBJ2-5; 7 bases match TRBD1. Trimming removed 4 bases from V and 4 bases from J; junction bases left unmatched: 3. The CDR3 consists of 13 residues. Per the germline V gene, CDR1 is SGHAT and CDR2 is FQNNGV. The DNA for the CDR3 is TGTGCCAGCAGCTGGACAGGTGGAGAGACCCAGTACTTC. Translating it yields CASSWTGGETQYF.

The chain employs TRBV5-1 and TRBJ1-2; TRBD1 aligns across 7 bases. This CDR3 comprises 13 residues. CDR1 is SGHRS and CDR2 is YFSETQ in the germline V gene. Trimming at V came to 0 bases and at J to 8 bases, leaving 4 bases not matched to a gene. CDR3 in DNA: TGCGCCAGCAGCTTGGACAGGGGTGGAGGCTACACCTTC. Translating gives CASSLDRGGGYTF.

This clone came up a few times. The chain is built from TRBV5-8 and TRBJ1-4; no clear D gene. Germline assignment: CDR1 SGHTS and CDR2 YDEGEE. This CDR3 has 14 amino acids. The ends were cut back, 4 bases at V and 7 bases at J, with 14 bases in the middle. CDR3 region: CASSPGEGVEKLFF. For the CDR3, the DNA is TGTGCCAGCAGCCCCGGGGAGGGTGTTGAAAAACTGTTTTTT.

V gene TRBV10-2 combines with J gene TRBJ1-2, with TRBD1 as a possible D gene (5 bases). Germline loops: CDR1 WSHSY, CDR2 SAAADI. Deletions cut 2 bases from V and 8 bases from J, with 9 bases between. This CDR3 comprises 12 residues. The CDR3 DNA sequence: TGCGCCAGCAGTGAGGGGACTACCGGCTACACCTTC. Its protein product is CASSEGTTGYTF.

V and J are TRBV5-8 and TRBJ2-3, with TRBD1 matching 12 bases. Germline V gene lookup returns CDR1 SGHTS and CDR2 YDEGEE. With V trimmed by 4 bases and J by 4 bases, 4 bases remained unmatched. CDR3 length: 15 amino acids. As DNA, the CDR3 is TGTGCCAGCAGCGATGGGACAGGGGGCGCAGATACGCAGTATTTT. Its translation is CASSDGTGGADTQYF.

This clone was seen a few times. This chain links TRBV5-4 with TRBJ2-7, with 7 bases lining up with TRBD1. Germline values: CDR1 SGHNT, CDR2 YYREEE (reference sequence). V lost 1 base to trimming and J lost 0 bases; unmatched junction nucleotides: 4. The CDR3 runs to 15 residues. The CDR3 sequence is CASSLWDSLSYEQYF. The CDR3 bases are TGTGCCAGCAGCTTGTGGGACAGCCTCTCCTACGAGCAGTACTTC.